This T cell receptor beta chain is drawn from a study of cytomegalovirus exposure and HLA in healthy donors. Here immunoSEQ multiplex PCR was the method, and the copy in TCRdb shows in-frame clones only, minus some. The sample lists about 130,000 clones, 94% occurring once. Regarding the study as a whole: In vitro checks showed that a few CMV-associated chains really do target CMV antigens. Researchers catalogued roughly 170 TCR beta chains as cytomegalovirus-associated.

V shed 4 bases and J 2 bases; nucleotides not matched to a gene: 4. This CDR3 contains 15 residues. Germline V gene lookup returns CDR1 MNHNY and CDR2 SVGAGI (reference sequence). With respect to this clone: The antigen is not known.

The origin of this receptor is a young woman in good health and CMV-seronegative. The chain joins TRBV6-6 to TRBJ1-4; TRBD1 matches at 7 bases. Input material: PBMCs. In DNA, the CDR3 is TGTGCCAGCAGTTTCGGACAGGCGACTAATGAAAAACTGTTTTTT. Residues: CASSFGQATNEKLFF.